The entry that follows covers one T cell receptor (beta chain) sequence. Its antigen is not known. The sample originates from a study of graft-versus-host responses after intestinal transplantation. Across the study: Anti-thymocyte globulin induction preceded 2 to 4 years of tacrolimus and steroid maintenance in all recipients. General observations from the study: Recipient bone marrow held GvH clones, some seen earlier in ileum or blood.

Method: immunoSEQ multiplex PCR; TCRdb's copy keeps in-frame clones and lacks some. The sample records 75,000 to 100,000 clones, more than 80% being singletons. The clonotype originates from a human patient who received an intestinal transplant, so some T cells may come from the graft donor. This sample comprised PBMCs, obtained roughly 68 weeks after intestinal transplant.

Here the CDR3 DNA reads TGTGCCAGCAGCTTAGAAGGGTTATCTGGAAACACCATATATTTT. Protein: CASSLEGLSGNTIYF. The gene calls are TRBV7-2 and TRBJ1-3, with unresolved D. Trimming stripped 1 base from V and 1 base from J, with 8 bases between. The CDR3 length is 15 residues. Germline lookup yields CDR1 SGHTA and CDR2 FQGNSA.